This T cell receptor beta chain came from a study of cytomegalovirus exposure and HLA in healthy donors. Across the whole study: Approximately 85 million unique TCRs from HLA-typed donors made up an early data release. Of the donors genotyped, about 410 in all, about 80% fell in the Caucasian-associated ancestry cluster. Notes on the study in general: In a later analysis, about 17,000 TCR beta sequences were associated with HLA alleles at 0.05 false discovery rate. In the analysis, some V segments, TRBV6-2 and TRBV6-3 included, were excluded as indistinguishable.

A note on this clone: The target antigen is unknown.

PCR amplification relied on 60 Vbeta primers (plus 13 Jbeta primers). TCRdb's copy holds only in-frame clones and misses some; the assay was immunoSEQ multiplex PCR. In the table there are about 200,000 clones, roughly 80% of which are singletons. The CDR3 consists of 15 residues. V was pared by 3 bases and J by 3 bases, with 15 bases between. Germline CDR1 reads LNHDA; CDR2 reads SQIVND (reference sequence). Sequenced input: PBMCs. The TCR originated in a young man in good health and CMV-seronegative. The genes are TRBV19 and TRBJ2-7; D unclear. CDR3 nucleotide sequence: TGTGCCAGTAGTATCTACGGTCGTCCCGACTACGAGCAGTACTTC. Its protein product is CASSIYGRPDYEQYF.